These T cell receptor beta chains were read from a single sample in a study of regulatory T cells in long-lasting Graves disease. TCRdb re-called the multiplex PCR reads with MiXCR, one entry per CDR3 protein. The sample yields some 410,000 distinct CDR3 sequences, about 17% seen once. This sample was shared with a second study, whose subject was T cells in Graves' hyperthyroidism and ophthalmopathy.

Material: peripheral blood mononuclear cells (PBMCs), obtained at new diagnosis, from a patient treated with antithyroid drugs. These TCRs come from a woman in her 30s with Graves disease. Both conserved end residues are part of each CDR3. Each record gives: CDR3 protein, CDR3 DNA, V gene, J gene, clone size, D gene. D genes are given only for firm matches. Not every row has a clone size; where given, it reads once, few, many or a size class.

CDR3aa: CASSDPGKNTGELFF
CDR3nt: TGTGCCAGCAGCGACCCGGGAAAGAACACCGGGGAGCTGTTTTTT
v_gene: TRBV6-1
j_gene: TRBJ2-2
abundance: few
d_gene: -

CDR3aa: CASSKGTSRSYEQYF
CDR3nt: TGTGCCAGCAGTAAAGGGACAAGCCGCTCCTACGAGCAGTACTTC
v_gene: TRBV6-1
j_gene: TRBJ2-7
abundance: many
d_gene: -

CDR3aa: CASSPASVNYGYTF
CDR3nt: TGTGCCAGCAGTCCCGCATCGGTTAACTATGGCTACACCTTC
v_gene: TRBV7-2
j_gene: TRBJ1-2
abundance: -
d_gene: -

CDR3aa: CASSSRTAEAFF
CDR3nt: TGCGCCAGCAGCTCTAGGACGGCTGAAGCTTTCTTT
v_gene: TRBV5-1
j_gene: TRBJ1-1
abundance: many
d_gene: -

CDR3aa: CASNQIETGYGYTF
CDR3nt: TGTGCCAGCAACCAAATCGAGACAGGGTATGGCTACACCTTC
v_gene: TRBV14
j_gene: TRBJ1-2
abundance: -
d_gene: TRBD1

CDR3aa: CASSPSRTSNYGYTF
CDR3nt: TGTGCCAGCAGTCCGTCCCGAACATCTAACTATGGCTACACCTTC
v_gene: TRBV27
j_gene: TRBJ1-2
abundance: -
d_gene: -

CDR3aa: CASSYDRVEYTF
CDR3nt: TGTGCCAGCAGTTACGACAGGGTGGAATACACCTTC
v_gene: TRBV6-2/TRBV6-3
j_gene: TRBJ1-2
abundance: many
d_gene: TRBD1

CDR3aa: CASSLDGRDTVTDTQYF
CDR3nt: TGTGCCAGCAGCTTAGATGGACGGGACACTGTCACAGATACGCAGTATTTT
v_gene: TRBV11-2
j_gene: TRBJ2-3
abundance: -
d_gene: -

CDR3aa: CASSLEGGDNEQFF
CDR3nt: TGTGCCAGCAGCTTGGAAGGGGGCGACAATGAGCAGTTCTTC
v_gene: TRBV5-4
j_gene: TRBJ2-1
abundance: many
d_gene: TRBD1

CDR3aa: CASRLQGAETQYF
CDR3nt: TGTGCCAGCAGACTACAGGGGGCGGAGACCCAGTACTTC
v_gene: TRBV27
j_gene: TRBJ2-5
abundance: many
d_gene: TRBD1

CDR3aa: CASSSGWGTEAFF
CDR3nt: TGCGCCAGCAGCTCGGGGTGGGGCACTGAAGCTTTCTTT
v_gene: TRBV5-1
j_gene: TRBJ1-1
abundance: many
d_gene: -

CDR3aa: CASSRQATSQPQHF
CDR3nt: TGTGCCAGCAGCCGACAGGCCACGAGTCAGCCCCAGCATTTT
v_gene: TRBV28
j_gene: TRBJ1-5
abundance: many
d_gene: -

CDR3aa: CASSLGQSSSNQPQHF
CDR3nt: TGTGCCAGCAGCTTAGGACAGTCGAGTAGCAATCAGCCCCAGCATTTT
v_gene: TRBV7-6
j_gene: TRBJ1-5
abundance: many
d_gene: -

CDR3aa: CASRPRSGRVTDTQYF
CDR3nt: TGTGCCAGCAGGCCACGGAGCGGGAGGGTCACAGATACGCAGTATTTT
v_gene: TRBV7-9
j_gene: TRBJ2-3
abundance: many
d_gene: TRBD2

CDR3aa: CASSLVGVGQPQHF
CDR3nt: TGTGCCAGCAGTTTAGTAGGGGTAGGTCAGCCCCAGCATTTT
v_gene: TRBV27
j_gene: TRBJ1-5
abundance: -
d_gene: -

CDR3aa: CASSQTGFPEAFF
CDR3nt: TGTGCCAGCAGCCAAACAGGGTTCCCTGAAGCTTTCTTT
v_gene: TRBV11-3
j_gene: TRBJ1-1
abundance: many
d_gene: -

CDR3aa: CASSYTGQGSYEQYF
CDR3nt: TGTGCCAGCAGTTACACGGGACAGGGCTCCTACGAGCAGTACTTC
v_gene: TRBV6-5
j_gene: TRBJ2-7
abundance: many
d_gene: TRBD1

CDR3aa: CASSQDRADFYEQYF
CDR3nt: TGTGCCAGCAGCCAAGATAGGGCAGACTTCTACGAGCAGTACTTC
v_gene: TRBV4-2
j_gene: TRBJ2-7
abundance: many
d_gene: -

CDR3aa: CASSSAGRDQPQHF
CDR3nt: TGTGCCAGCAGTTCCGCGGGGCGGGATCAGCCCCAGCATTTT
v_gene: TRBV28
j_gene: TRBJ1-5
abundance: many
d_gene: -

CDR3aa: CASSPERDIWGYTF
CDR3nt: TGTGCCAGCAGTCCCGAGAGGGACATTTGGGGCTACACCTTC
v_gene: TRBV6-1
j_gene: TRBJ1-2
abundance: -
d_gene: -

CDR3aa: CASFRTSGTNNEQFF
CDR3nt: TGTGCCAGCTTCAGGACTAGCGGGACAAACAATGAGCAGTTCTTC
v_gene: TRBV28
j_gene: TRBJ2-1
abundance: many
d_gene: TRBD2

CDR3aa: CASSLGRGRLNFTEAFF
CDR3nt: TGTGCCAGCAGCTTAGGACGGGGCCGCCTGAATTTCACTGAAGCTTTCTTT
v_gene: TRBV11-2
j_gene: TRBJ1-1
abundance: many
d_gene: -

CDR3aa: CASSSDRGNEQYF
CDR3nt: TGTGCCAGCAGCTCGGACAGGGGAAACGAGCAGTACTTC
v_gene: TRBV5-4
j_gene: TRBJ2-7
abundance: -
d_gene: TRBD1

CDR3aa: CASSPTPSSSGNTIYF
CDR3nt: TGTGCCAGCTCACCGACCCCATCGAGCTCTGGAAACACCATATATTTT
v_gene: TRBV18
j_gene: TRBJ1-3
abundance: many
d_gene: -

CDR3aa: CASSRSPRSNQPQHF
CDR3nt: TGTGCCAGCAGTCGTAGCCCCCGAAGCAATCAGCCCCAGCATTTT
v_gene: TRBV2
j_gene: TRBJ1-5
abundance: many
d_gene: -

CDR3aa: CASTPSGKETQYF
CDR3nt: TGTGCCAGCACCCCTAGCGGGAAGGAGACCCAGTACTTC
v_gene: TRBV28
j_gene: TRBJ2-5
abundance: many
d_gene: TRBD2

CDR3aa: CSVPKWRGRLTEGYTF
CDR3nt: TGCAGCGTACCAAAGTGGAGGGGGCGTCTCACGGAAGGCTACACCTTC
v_gene: TRBV29-1
j_gene: TRBJ1-2
abundance: few
d_gene: TRBD1

CDR3aa: CSVDGTGFDTEAFF
CDR3nt: TGCAGCGTTGATGGGACAGGGTTTGACACTGAAGCTTTCTTT
v_gene: TRBV29-1
j_gene: TRBJ1-1
abundance: few
d_gene: TRBD1

CDR3aa: CSANRGLAYEQYF
CDR3nt: TGCAGTGCCAACAGGGGTTTGGCCTACGAGCAGTACTTC
v_gene: TRBV20-1
j_gene: TRBJ2-7
abundance: many
d_gene: TRBD1

CDR3aa: CASREPDRGSPLHF
CDR3nt: TGTGCCAGCAGAGAACCGGACAGGGGGTCACCCCTCCACTTT
v_gene: TRBV28
j_gene: TRBJ1-6
abundance: many
d_gene: TRBD1

CDR3aa: CASSQPGQVNQPQHF
CDR3nt: TGCGCCAGCAGCCAGCCGGGACAGGTCAATCAGCCCCAGCATTTT
v_gene: TRBV4-1
j_gene: TRBJ1-5
abundance: many
d_gene: TRBD1

CDR3aa: CASSRTSGRVEQFF
CDR3nt: TGTGCCAGCAGCCGGACTAGCGGGAGAGTTGAGCAGTTCTTC
v_gene: TRBV12-3/TRBV12-4
j_gene: TRBJ2-1
abundance: -
d_gene: TRBD2

CDR3aa: CANSLEDFPEETQYF
CDR3nt: TGTGCCAACAGCTTAGAGGACTTCCCTGAGGAGACCCAGTACTTC
v_gene: TRBV7-8
j_gene: TRBJ2-5
abundance: many
d_gene: -

CDR3aa: CASSFADTQYF
CDR3nt: TGTGCCAGCAGCTTTGCCGATACGCAGTATTTT
v_gene: TRBV11-1
j_gene: TRBJ2-3
abundance: many
d_gene: -

CDR3aa: CASSLNWGNYGYTF
CDR3nt: TGTGCCAGCAGCTTAAATTGGGGGAACTATGGCTACACCTTC
v_gene: TRBV11-2
j_gene: TRBJ1-2
abundance: many
d_gene: -

CDR3aa: CASSFTGTNTEAFF
CDR3nt: TGTGCCAGCAGCTTTACAGGCACGAACACTGAAGCTTTCTTT
v_gene: TRBV7-9
j_gene: TRBJ1-1
abundance: -
d_gene: -

CDR3aa: CAGSGRVLTPYEQYF
CDR3nt: TGTGCCGGTAGCGGGAGGGTCCTGACCCCCTACGAGCAGTACTTC
v_gene: TRBV6-1
j_gene: TRBJ2-7
abundance: -
d_gene: TRBD2

CDR3aa: CASSYSPGSAQNTEAFF
CDR3nt: TGTGCCAGCAGTTACTCGCCGGGCAGTGCACAGAACACTGAAGCTTTCTTT
v_gene: TRBV6-5
j_gene: TRBJ1-1
abundance: many
d_gene: -

CDR3aa: CASSPFAGPGRTTIYF
CDR3nt: TGTGCCAGCTCACCCTTCGCTGGCCCTGGGAGAACCACCATATATTTT
v_gene: TRBV18
j_gene: TRBJ1-3
abundance: many
d_gene: -

CDR3aa: CASSRFGPASRDTQYF
CDR3nt: TGTGCCAGCAGCCGTTTCGGCCCCGCGTCCAGGGATACGCAGTATTTT
v_gene: TRBV11-2
j_gene: TRBJ2-3
abundance: many
d_gene: -

CDR3aa: CASTETGEAFF
CDR3nt: TGTGCCAGTACCGAGACAGGGGAAGCTTTCTTT
v_gene: TRBV19
j_gene: TRBJ1-1
abundance: -
d_gene: TRBD1

CDR3aa: CASQLTVLNQPQHF
CDR3nt: TGTGCCAGTCAACTAACAGTACTCAATCAGCCCCAGCATTTT
v_gene: TRBV19
j_gene: TRBJ1-5
abundance: few
d_gene: -

CDR3aa: CSARSGRKVTGELFF
CDR3nt: TGCAGTGCTAGATCTGGGAGGAAGGTCACCGGGGAGCTGTTTTTT
v_gene: TRBV20-1
j_gene: TRBJ2-2
abundance: many
d_gene: -

CDR3aa: CASSELTGGAQPQHF
CDR3nt: TGTGCCAGCAGTGAATTGACAGGGGGAGCTCAGCCCCAGCATTTT
v_gene: TRBV2
j_gene: TRBJ1-5
abundance: many
d_gene: TRBD1

CDR3aa: CASSSGQGEETQYF
CDR3nt: TGTGCCAGCTCATCGGGACAGGGGGAAGAGACCCAGTACTTC
v_gene: TRBV2
j_gene: TRBJ2-5
abundance: few
d_gene: TRBD1

CDR3aa: CASRPGHGPEQYF
CDR3nt: TGCGCCAGCAGGCCGGGGCATGGGCCCGAGCAGTACTTC
v_gene: TRBV5-1
j_gene: TRBJ2-7
abundance: few
d_gene: -

CDR3aa: CASTTWGFPEREQYF
CDR3nt: TGTGCCAGCACCACTTGGGGATTTCCGGAGAGAGAGCAGTACTTC
v_gene: TRBV5-6
j_gene: TRBJ2-7
abundance: once
d_gene: -

CDR3aa: CSAYTSGLYNEQFF
CDR3nt: TGCAGTGCTTACACTAGCGGACTATACAATGAGCAGTTCTTC
v_gene: TRBV20-1
j_gene: TRBJ2-1
abundance: few
d_gene: TRBD2

CDR3aa: CASSHSPHMGETQYF
CDR3nt: TGTGCCAGCAGCCATAGTCCGCACATGGGCGAGACCCAGTACTTC
v_gene: TRBV3-1
j_gene: TRBJ2-5
abundance: few
d_gene: -

CDR3aa: CASSLEWSEQFF
CDR3nt: TGTGCCAGCAGCCTCGAGTGGAGTGAGCAGTTCTTC
v_gene: TRBV5-8
j_gene: TRBJ2-1
abundance: few
d_gene: -

CDR3aa: CASSQDRQGMGVNSPFHF
CDR3nt: TGTGCCAGCAGCCAAGATCGCCAGGGGATGGGGGTAAATTCACCCTTCCACTTT
v_gene: TRBV4-2
j_gene: TRBJ1-6
abundance: -
d_gene: -

CDR3aa: CASSSEADTQYF
CDR3nt: TGTGCCAGCAGCTCGGAGGCAGATACGCAGTATTTT
v_gene: TRBV5-5
j_gene: TRBJ2-3
abundance: many
d_gene: -

CDR3aa: CASSEPGDGYNEQFF
CDR3nt: TGTGCCAGCAGTGAGCCTGGAGATGGGTACAATGAGCAGTTCTTC
v_gene: TRBV6-2/TRBV6-3
j_gene: TRBJ2-1
abundance: many
d_gene: -

CDR3aa: CSAYGTGPNSGANVLTF
CDR3nt: TGCAGTGCTTACGGGACAGGACCCAACTCTGGGGCCAACGTCCTGACTTTC
v_gene: TRBV20-1
j_gene: TRBJ2-6
abundance: few
d_gene: TRBD1

CDR3aa: CAISASATQYF
CDR3nt: TGTGCCATCAGTGCCTCCGCTACGCAGTATTTT
v_gene: TRBV10-3
j_gene: TRBJ2-3
abundance: many
d_gene: -

CDR3aa: CASRGPGEQYF
CDR3nt: TGTGCCAGCAGAGGGCCGGGCGAGCAGTACTTC
v_gene: TRBV6-1
j_gene: TRBJ2-7
abundance: few
d_gene: -

CDR3aa: CASSLKVAGYSSYNEQFF
CDR3nt: TGTGCCAGCAGCTTAAAGGTAGCGGGGTATAGCTCCTACAATGAGCAGTTCTTC
v_gene: TRBV7-6
j_gene: TRBJ2-1
abundance: -
d_gene: TRBD2